The source of this T cell receptor beta chain is a study of T cell responses to AZD1222 COVID-19 vaccine. V was shortened by 2 bases and J by 5 bases, with 15 bases between the two germline ends. This CDR3 contains 14 residues. Germline CDR1 reads GTSNPN; CDR2 reads SVGIG (reference sequence). TCRdb's copy holds only in-frame clones and misses some; the assay was immunoSEQ multiplex PCR. The repertoire holds approximately 200,000 clones, with about 90% as singletons. V gene TRBV30 combines with J gene TRBJ2-5, with D tentatively TRBD1 or TRBD2 (6 bases each). The clonotype comes from an adult in good health. Sequencing was performed on peripheral blood, taken on day 0 of AZD1222 vaccination. The CDR3 protein is CAWSTVGGSETQYF. The CDR3 DNA reads as TGTGCCTGGAGTACCGTAGGGGGGTCGGAGACCCAGTACTTC.